Given below is one TCR beta chain in context. Its antigen is unknown. Germline-derived CDR1 and CDR2 are MNHNY and SVGAGI (reference sequence). The length of the CDR3 is 15 residues. The ends were cut back, 4 bases at V and 2 bases at J, with 15 bases in the middle. The record originates from a study of T cell repertoires in cytomegalovirus infection. Overall study findings and caveats: CMV-specific TCR beta clonotypes restricted by HLA-C were the ones dominating the ex vivo response.

Each CDR3 protein is one row after TCRdb ran MiXCR on the reads. There are 570,000 or so distinct CDR3 sequences in the sample; just under 40% occur only once, and 48% lies in the top ten. The chain links TRBV6-6 to TRBJ2-7; no firm D call. The sample in question was cultured PBMCs, obtained from culture after CMV antigen stimulation. The sequence was obtained from a human donor in good health (CMV status not recorded). Some clones in this sample may be carry-over from other donors' samples. In DNA form, the CDR3 reads TGTGCCAGCAGTTTCTCATCGGATCCCCCCTACGAGCAGTACTTC. Translated: CASSFSSDPPYEQYF.